These 14 T cell receptor beta chains came from one sample sequenced in a study of siplizumab effects on memory and regulatory T cells. Profiled with immunoSEQ multiplex PCR; TCRdb holds only in-frame clones, not every one. Of fewer than 100,000 clones listed, 95% are singletons. The sequenced sample was CD8+ T cells sorted from blood. These receptors were taken from a human donor in good health.

The chain joins TRBV9 to TRBJ2-7, with unresolved D. The germline V and J ends were trimmed by 0 bases and 1 base, with 8 bases remaining between them. The germline V gene has CDR1 SGDLS and CDR2 YYNGEE. This CDR3 contains 14 residues. CDR3 sequence reads: CASSVGPESYEQYF. Here the CDR3 DNA reads TGTGCCAGCAGCGTAGGACCGGAGTCCTACGAGCAGTACTTC.

The chain carries TRBV9 and TRBJ1-2, with TRBD1 matching 8 bases. The CDR3 has 14 residues. The V segment lost 2 bases and the J segment 6 bases; nucleotides outside the gene matches: 6. Germline CDR1 reads SGDLS; CDR2 reads YYNGEE. The CDR3 is CASSVRAGGDGYTF. The CDR3 DNA reads TGTGCCAGCAGCGTTAGGGCAGGGGGCGATGGCTACACCTTC.

Only one count was recorded for this clone. The rearrangement links TRBV11-2 to TRBJ1-1; 10 bases map to TRBD1. The J segment lost 2 bases and the V segment lost 2 bases, leaving 8 bases of the junction unmatched. Germline V lookup: CDR1 SGHAT, CDR2 FQNNGV. The CDR3 runs 17 residues. The CDR3 bases are TGTGCCAGCAGCTTACTCGGGACAGGGGCCTTTAACACTGAAGCTTTCTTT. Translating it yields CASSLLGTGAFNTEAFF.

The chain links TRBV27 to TRBJ2-1, with 9 bases that match TRBD2. With 4 bases clipped from V and 8 bases from J, the junction kept 6 bases outside the gene matches. Per germline, CDR1 MNHEY and CDR2 SMNVEV (reference sequence). The CDR3 totals 14 residues. The CDR3: CASSSMGTSYEQFF. Here the CDR3 DNA reads TGTGCCAGCAGTTCGATGGGGACTAGCTATGAGCAGTTCTTC.

There are a few counts of this clone. The V gene is TRBV11-2, the J gene TRBJ2-1, with D possibly being TRBD2 (7 bases). V was trimmed by 4 bases and J by 2 bases, leaving 15 bases between them. Germline V gene lookup returns CDR1 SGHAT and CDR2 FQNNGV. This CDR3 comprises 16 residues. The CDR3 DNA follows: TGTGCCAGCAGCTACGTGGGCGGGGGCGCCTACAATGAGCAGTTCTTC. Translation: CASSYVGGGAYNEQFF.

This clone was seen a few times. This chain's CDR3 is CASCRSGVVNTEAFF. The CDR3 nucleotides are TGTGCCAGCTGTAGATCAGGGGTAGTGAACACTGAAGCTTTCTTT. The gene calls are TRBV27 and TRBJ1-1, with D perhaps TRBD1 (6 bases). The CDR3 contains 15 residues. CDR1 is MNHEY and CDR2 is SMNVEV in the germline V gene (reference sequence). V was clipped by 8 bases and J by 0 bases, with 16 bases between them.

The chain couples TRBV10-3 to TRBJ2-7; TRBD2 agrees at 9 bases. This CDR3 spans 15 amino acids. Unmatched junction bases numbered 8, after V lost 4 bases and J lost 4 bases. Germline CDR1 is ENHRY and CDR2 is SYGVKD. The CDR3 region is CAISASGNTEYEQYF. The CDR3 DNA follows: TGTGCCATCAGTGCTAGCGGGAATACTGAGTACGAGCAGTACTTC.

This chain links TRBV27 with TRBJ2-5; 12 positions match TRBD2. V trimming: 4 bases; J trimming: 2 bases; junction bases outside the gene matches: 14. CDR1 is MNHEY and CDR2 is SMNVEV in the germline V gene (reference sequence). This CDR3 has 19 amino acids. The CDR3 DNA is TGTGCCAGCAGTTCCGGGGCAGGGCAGACTAGCGGGGGACAAGAGACCCAGTACTTC. It specifies CASSSGAGQTSGGQETQYF.

The chain is built from TRBV7-6 and TRBJ2-1, with 12 bases identical to TRBD2. Per germline, CDR1 SGHVS and CDR2 FNYEAQ. Trimming took 5 bases from V and 10 from J; bases not matched to a gene: 15. This CDR3 is built from 17 residues. The CDR3 is CASSITSRLAGVGEQFF. DNA of the CDR3: TGTGCCAGCAGCATAACCTCACGACTAGCGGGAGTAGGCGAGCAGTTCTTC.

This chain uses TRBV4-1 with TRBJ2-7, with D hard to call. Germline-derived CDR1 and CDR2 are MGHRA and YSYEKL. The V and J ends lost 0 bases and 4 bases respectively, with 16 bases between them. The CDR3 is 16 residues long. The CDR3 DNA reads TGCGCCAGCAGCCAAGAAGCAGGTGGTGTGATTTACGAGCAGTACTTC. This sequence encodes CASSQEAGGVIYEQYF.

This clone came up once. This sequence joins TRBV4-1 and TRBJ2-7; 11 bases agree with TRBD2. The CDR3 has 21 residues. From germline, CDR1 is MGHRA and CDR2 YSYEKL. Trimming removed 5 bases from V and 0 bases from J; junction bases left unmatched: 21. The CDR3 sequence is CASSSSTGPGLADLSSYEQYF. In nucleotides, the CDR3 is TGCGCCAGCAGCTCCTCAACCGGCCCGGGACTAGCGGATCTAAGCTCCTACGAGCAGTACTTC.

This clone appeared once. The J gene is TRBJ2-5, the V gene TRBV5-6, with unresolved D. Germline V gene lookup returns CDR1 SGHDT and CDR2 YYEEEE. Trimming shortened V by 0 bases and J by 8 bases, and 14 bases separated the two germline ends. The CDR3 consists of 14 residues. The CDR3 region has the DNA TGTGCCAGCAGCTTGGCCGCCAGCCTAGGAACCCAGTACTTC. Protein sequence: CASSLAASLGTQYF.

This clone was found a few times. For the CDR3, the DNA is TGCGCCAGCAGCCAACACCTCGGACAGGGAGGGGACTCCTACGAGCAGTACTTC. Translating gives CASSQHLGQGGDSYEQYF. The chain has TRBV4-1 and TRBJ2-7, with D maybe TRBD1 (8 bases). There are 18 residues in the CDR3. Trimming took off 2 bases at V and 0 bases at J, with 20 bases between the two ends. In germline, CDR1 is MGHRA, CDR2 YSYEKL.

The J gene is TRBJ1-1, the V gene TRBV11-2, with 7 bases that match TRBD1. J was trimmed by 8 bases and V by 0 bases; bases with no gene match: 3. The CDR3 spans 13 residues. From germline, CDR1 is SGHAT and CDR2 FQNNGV. DNA of the CDR3: TGTGCCAGCAGCTTAGACGGGACAGTAGAAGCTTTCTTT. Translated: CASSLDGTVEAFF.